These 3 T cell receptor beta chains share one sample of origin, sequenced in a study of shared clonotypes between healthy human individuals. Repertoires were generated with immunoSEQ multiplex PCR, while TCRdb's copy carries only in-frame clones and drops some. Here the sample spans some 480,000 clones, 70% to 80% being singletons. The sequenced sample consisted of PBMCs. Receptors originate from a woman aged 40 to 50 in good health. Some clones in this sample may be carry-over from other donors' samples.

This clone has only a few counts. The chain couples TRBV29-1 to TRBJ2-2; 9 positions agree with TRBD1. In germline, CDR1 is SQVTM, CDR2 ANQGSEA. The CDR3 spans 16 residues. The J segment lost 8 bases and the V segment lost 1 base, leaving 11 bases of the junction unmatched. The CDR3 loop reads CSVEGSYRGRAGELFF. CDR3 in DNA: TGCAGCGTTGAAGGAAGTTACAGGGGGCGTGCAGGGGAGCTGTTTTTT.

V usage is TRBV19 and J usage is TRBJ1-1; D might be TRBD1 (5 bases). Germline V gene data show CDR1 as LNHDA and CDR2 as SQIVND (reference sequence). The V and J ends lost 0 bases and 6 bases respectively, with 8 bases between them. This CDR3 is built from 13 residues. For the CDR3, the DNA is TGTGCCAGTAGTATAGACAGGGCCGCTGAAGCTTTCTTT. It codes for CASSIDRAAEAFF. Drawing the rest from reference TRBV19 and TRBJ1-1, the complete variable domain is DGGITQSPKYLFRKEGQNVTLSCEQNLNHDAMYWYRQDPGQGLRLIYYSQIVNDFQKGDIAEGYSVSREKKESFPLTVTSAQKNPTAFYLCASSIDRAAEAFFGQGTRLTVV.

The rearrangement links TRBV9 to TRBJ2-1; 7 nucleotides line up with TRBD2. Unmatched junction bases numbered 17, after V lost 4 bases and J lost 4 bases. The CDR3 has 18 residues. The germline V gene encodes CDR1 SGDLS and CDR2 YYNGEE. CDR3 sequence: CASSTPLGASGSYNEQFF. The CDR3 DNA sequence: TGTGCCAGCAGCACCCCCCTTGGGGCTAGCGGAAGTTACAATGAGCAGTTCTTC.